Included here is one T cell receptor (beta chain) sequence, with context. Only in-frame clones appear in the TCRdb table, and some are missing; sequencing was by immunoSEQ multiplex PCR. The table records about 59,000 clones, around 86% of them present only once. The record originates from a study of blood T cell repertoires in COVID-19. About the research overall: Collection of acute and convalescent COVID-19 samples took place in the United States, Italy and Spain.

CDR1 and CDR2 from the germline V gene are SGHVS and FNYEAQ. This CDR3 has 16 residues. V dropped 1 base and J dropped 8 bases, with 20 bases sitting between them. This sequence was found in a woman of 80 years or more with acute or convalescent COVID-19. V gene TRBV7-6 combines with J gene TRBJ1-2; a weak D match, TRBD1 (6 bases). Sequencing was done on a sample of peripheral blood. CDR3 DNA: TGTGCCAGCAGCTTAGAAGGGGCCAGGGGCTCAGGCGGCTACACCTTC. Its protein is CASSLEGARGSGGYTF.